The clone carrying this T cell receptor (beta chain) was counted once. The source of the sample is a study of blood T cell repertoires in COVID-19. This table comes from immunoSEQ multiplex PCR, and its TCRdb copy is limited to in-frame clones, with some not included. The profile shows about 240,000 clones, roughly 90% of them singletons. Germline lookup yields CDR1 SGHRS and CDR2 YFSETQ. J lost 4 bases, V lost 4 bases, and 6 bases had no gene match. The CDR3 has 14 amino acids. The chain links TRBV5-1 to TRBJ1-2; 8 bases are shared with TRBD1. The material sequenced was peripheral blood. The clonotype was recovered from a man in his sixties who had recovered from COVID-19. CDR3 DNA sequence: TGCGCCAGCAGCATCCGACAGGGGTCCTATGGCTACACCTTC. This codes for CASSIRQGSYGYTF.